This T cell receptor (beta chain) emerged from a study of blood T cells in healthy people across ages. PBMCs numbering at least 6 million were isolated per sample. Points on this clonotype: What it recognizes is unknown. Mismatch with germline at one junction end may stem from a read error.

Germline V gene lookup returns CDR1 SGHRS and CDR2 YFSETQ. The CDR3 spans 13 residues. Sample-barcoded 5' priming and a J-beta primer mix drove a second PCR of roughly 7 to 11 cycles. TCRdb called the 5' RACE reads again in MiXCR, with one record for every CDR3 protein. The sample gives approximately 1.5 million distinct CDR3 sequences, around 36% of which show up once; around 11% is in the top ten. General study findings and limits: In these data, TCR beta diversity tracked strongly with naive T cell percentage.

The sample comprised blood. This clonotype was sampled from a woman younger than 45 in good health. The chain has TRBV5-1 and TRBJ2-1, with a weak D call TRBD1 (5 bases). CDR3 protein: CAGSSGVGDEQFF. The CDR3 nucleotides read TGCGCCGGCAGCAGTGGGGTAGGGGATGAGCAGTTCTTC.